The rows below give T cell receptor beta chains drawn from one sample of a study of cytomegalovirus exposure and HLA in healthy donors. The table came from immunoSEQ multiplex PCR; TCRdb's copy has only in-frame clones and leaves some out. Here the sample spans approximately 190,000 clones, about 84% being singletons. The sequencing sample was made of PBMCs. The receptor set was obtained from a woman aged 30 to 39 in good health and CMV-seropositive. CDR3s include the opening cysteine and the closing phenylalanine or tryptophan. A D gene is named only where the DNA matches it firmly.

v_gene: TRBV5-6; d_gene: TRBD2; CDR3aa: CASSGGLIAGVPSYNEQFF
v_gene: TRBV9; d_gene: -; CDR3aa: CASSAQDRYYGYTF
v_gene: TRBV7-2; d_gene: -; CDR3aa: CASSLVLNGNEQFF
v_gene: TRBV5-6; d_gene: TRBD2; CDR3aa: CASSSASGGSKSYEQYF
v_gene: TRBV7-9; d_gene: -; CDR3aa: CASSSGRDMNTEAFF
v_gene: TRBV9; d_gene: -; CDR3aa: CASSPLPQGGGYGYTF
v_gene: TRBV28; d_gene: -; CDR3aa: CAISSRGFIQYF
v_gene: TRBV7-2; d_gene: -; CDR3aa: CASSPFSSYNEQFF
v_gene: TRBV20-1; d_gene: TRBD1; CDR3aa: CSANRGTEAFF
v_gene: TRBV15; d_gene: -; CDR3aa: CATSRGHSSYEQYF
v_gene: TRBV28; d_gene: TRBD2; CDR3aa: CASSSGADYEQYF
v_gene: TRBV6-1; d_gene: -; CDR3aa: CASSDRQMGEQYF
v_gene: TRBV6-1; d_gene: -; CDR3aa: CASSLRTELYGYTF
v_gene: TRBV15; d_gene: -; CDR3aa: CATSRDGGTTYGYTF
v_gene: TRBV27; d_gene: TRBD1; CDR3aa: CASSLQIRDSTTGELFF
v_gene: TRBV15; d_gene: TRBD1; CDR3aa: CATSGRQGVNSPLHF
v_gene: TRBV6-1; d_gene: -; CDR3aa: CASSRVRGMNTEAFF
v_gene: TRBV19; d_gene: TRBD2; CDR3aa: CASSTGLAGPRDTQYF
v_gene: TRBV6-1; d_gene: -; CDR3aa: CASSEGPGRGYTF
v_gene: TRBV28; d_gene: -; CDR3aa: CASSVGPGSRGYTF
v_gene: TRBV30; d_gene: TRBD1; CDR3aa: CAWRRTGNSNAGELFF
v_gene: TRBV9; d_gene: -; CDR3aa: CASSVGPGPNTEAFF
v_gene: TRBV28; d_gene: -; CDR3aa: CASSLSARQAPFPYEQYF
v_gene: TRBV4-2; d_gene: -; CDR3aa: CASSQDQGGNQPQHF
v_gene: TRBV29-1; d_gene: -; CDR3aa: CSGLAETSTDTQYF
v_gene: TRBV5-6; d_gene: -; CDR3aa: CASSLFSGAGYNEQFF
v_gene: TRBV28; d_gene: TRBD1; CDR3aa: CASSKGGGRVRGYTF
v_gene: TRBV11-3; d_gene: TRBD2; CDR3aa: CASSFGLGEQYF
v_gene: TRBV7-2; d_gene: TRBD1; CDR3aa: CASSPRDRAPKETQYF
v_gene: TRBV6-1; d_gene: -; CDR3aa: CASSPQGYEQYF
v_gene: TRBV10-3; d_gene: -; CDR3aa: CAISEYREAGEYAFF
v_gene: TRBV30; d_gene: -; CDR3aa: CARQATNEKLFF
v_gene: TRBV7-9; d_gene: -; CDR3aa: CTSSLLGGDTGELFF
v_gene: TRBV9; d_gene: TRBD2; CDR3aa: CASSATVVAGLDEQFF